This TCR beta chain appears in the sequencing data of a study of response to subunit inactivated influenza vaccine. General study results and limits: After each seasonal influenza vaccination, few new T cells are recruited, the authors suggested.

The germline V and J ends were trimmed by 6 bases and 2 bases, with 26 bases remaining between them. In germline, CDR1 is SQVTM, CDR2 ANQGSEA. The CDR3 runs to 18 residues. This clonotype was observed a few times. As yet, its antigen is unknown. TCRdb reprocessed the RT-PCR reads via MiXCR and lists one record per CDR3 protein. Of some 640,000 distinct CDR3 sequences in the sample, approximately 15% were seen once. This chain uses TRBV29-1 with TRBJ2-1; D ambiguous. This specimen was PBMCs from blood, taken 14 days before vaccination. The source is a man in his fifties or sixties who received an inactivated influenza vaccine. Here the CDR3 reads CSVLPIEGMDITYNEQFF. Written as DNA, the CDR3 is TGCAGCGTCCTCCCCATCGAAGGGATGGATATCACCTACAATGAGCAGTTCTTC.